The 7 T cell receptor beta chains below come from one sample, sequenced in a study of control samples from healthy donors and cancer patients. Sequencing used immunoSEQ multiplex PCR; TCRdb keeps in-frame clones, though not all of them. The sample records about 89,000 clones, approximately 86% being singletons. The sample comprised blood. These receptors were taken from a young man in good health.

The CDR3 DNA reads as TGTGCGGTGGGGTTCGAAGCTTTCTTT. Its translation is CAVGFEAFF. The V gene is TRBV7-9, the J gene TRBJ1-1, with D unresolved. The CDR3 extends over 9 amino acids. Germline CDR1 SEHNR, CDR2 FQNEAQ (reference sequence).

The chain joins TRBV3-1 (or the pseudogene TRBV3-2) to TRBJ1-3, with unresolved D. Germline V CDR1 and CDR2: LGHDT, YNNKEL (reference sequence). This CDR3 spans 15 amino acids. Trimming took off 0 bases at V and 4 bases at J, with 10 bases between the two ends. The CDR3 sequence is CASSQDPGPGNTIYF. The CDR3 DNA reads TGTGCCAGCAGCCAAGATCCCGGGCCGGGAAACACCATATATTTT.

The chain recombines TRBV9 with TRBJ1-6, with D unclear. CDR1 and CDR2 (germline): SGDLS, YYNGEE. V gave up 3 bases and J gave up 7 bases, with 17 bases separating them. The length of the CDR3 is 16 residues. The CDR3 DNA follows: TGTGCCAGCAGCGCGAGGGAACAGATACGCAATTCACCCCTCCACTTT. Protein product: CASSAREQIRNSPLHF.

V and J are TRBV13 and TRBJ2-1; 10 positions agree with TRBD1. This CDR3 has 16 amino acids. Per germline, CDR1 PRHDT and CDR2 FYEKMQ (reference sequence). Trimming cost V 1 base and J 5 bases; bases outside gene matches: 5. CDR3 region: CASSLVDRGRNNEQFF. The CDR3 DNA reads as TGTGCCAGCAGCTTAGTAGACAGGGGGCGCAACAATGAGCAGTTCTTC.

On this clone: In the same sample, other DNA sequences code for this CDR3. The V call is TRBV6-5, the J call TRBJ2-5, with 7 nucleotides matching TRBD2. The ends lost 0 bases at V and 2 bases at J; junction bases unmatched: 0. Per germline, CDR1 MNHEY and CDR2 SVGAGI. The CDR3 covers 14 residues. In nucleotides, the CDR3 is TGTGCCAGCAGTTACTCGCGGGGGCAAGAGACCCAGTACTTC. It is translated as CASSYSRGQETQYF.

This chain uses TRBV9 with TRBJ1-2, with 7 positions matching TRBD1. Unmatched junction bases numbered 9, after V lost 4 bases and J lost 6 bases. CDR3 size: 14 residues. Germline assignment: CDR1 SGDLS and CDR2 YYNGEE. The CDR3 DNA reads TGTGCCAGCAGCCCCCATTTGGACAGGAATGGCTACACCTTC. Protein product: CASSPHLDRNGYTF.

This CDR3 reads CASSLSQGAINTEAFF. The CDR3 DNA reads as TGTGCCAGCAGCTTATCCCAGGGAGCAATTAACACTGAAGCTTTCTTT. The V and J genes are TRBV11-1 and TRBJ1-1; D is possibly TRBD1 (5 bases). CDR3 size: 16 residues. Germline values: CDR1 SGHAT, CDR2 FQDESV (reference sequence). Trimming removed 2 bases from V and 2 bases from J, with 15 bases in between.